This TCR beta chain comes out of a study of Graves' ophthalmopathy and Graves' hyperthyroidism. In regard to this clonotype: Its antigen is not identified.

Each donor who had ophthalmopathy showed moderate-to-severe activity, a CAS of ≥3, a NOSPECS of ≥4, and a duration under 3 months. Other autoimmune diseases, uncontrolled infections, pregnancy or lactation excluded patients from enrollment. Around 9.9 ml of fresh blood yielded the PBMCs by density gradient. RNA transcripts were the template, and TCR beta CDR3 regions were amplified from them. An opening RT-PCR round employed HTBI primers and preceded a second-round multiplex PCR. MiXCR was run by TCRdb on the multiplex PCR reads, yielding one entry per CDR3 protein. This table holds some 750,000 distinct CDR3 sequences, around 40% found once. Germline-derived CDR1 and CDR2 are SGHTA and FQGNSA. This CDR3 is 15 amino acids long. V dropped 5 bases and J dropped 4 bases, with 17 bases sitting between them. Study outcomes and limitations: The model's ophthalmopathy progression predictions had roughly 65% sensitivity and 72% to 80% specificity.

The clonotype originates from an adult man with Graves' ophthalmopathy. The chain recombines TRBV7-2 with TRBJ2-5; weak D call: TRBD2 (5 bases). Sequences were obtained from peripheral blood. The CDR3 reads CASSQEEEPGETQYF. CDR3 in DNA: TGTGCCAGCAGCCAAGAGGAGGAGCCCGGAGAGACCCAGTACTTC.